The rows below give T cell receptor beta chains drawn from one sample of a study of T-cell memory formation after mild COVID-19. Using its own MiXCR run on the 5' RACE reads, TCRdb lists one record per CDR3 protein. The data show about 430,000 distinct CDR3 sequences, approximately 25% seen once. The specimen was PBMCs or a T cell subset sorted from them (not recorded which). Every receptor here comes from an adult woman who had mild COVID-19 (a few samples of this study predate the infection). Cell type and time point are not known. CDR3s include the opening cysteine and the closing phenylalanine or tryptophan. Fields, in order: J gene, V gene, D gene, clone size, CDR3 protein, CDR3 DNA. The D gene is left open where the match is weak. Size is stated for part of the rows, as once, few or many counts, or as a class when the clone is expanded.

J: TRBJ2-3; V: TRBV5-6; D: -; size: -; CDR3: CASSSWDTRWGTDTQYF; DNA: TGTGCCAGCAGCTCCTGGGACACCCGGTGGGGCACAGATACGCAGTATTTT
J: TRBJ2-1; V: TRBV14; D: TRBD2; size: many; CDR3: CASSQLAGVSNEQFF; DNA: TGTGCCAGCAGCCAACTAGCGGGAGTTTCAAATGAGCAGTTCTTC
J: TRBJ1-6; V: TRBV25-1; D: TRBD1; size: -; CDR3: CASRMGQPNSPLHF; DNA: TGTGCCAGCAGGATGGGACAGCCGAATTCACCCCTCCACTTT
J: TRBJ2-3; V: TRBV24-1; D: -; size: once; CDR3: CATSDLVGDTQYF; DNA: TGTGCCACCAGTGATTTGGTGGGAGATACGCAGTATTTT
J: TRBJ1-2; V: TRBV11-2; D: -; size: -; CDR3: CASSFRDHRSYGYTF; DNA: TGTGCCAGCAGCTTCCGGGACCATCGTAGCTATGGCTACACCTTC
J: TRBJ2-7; V: TRBV29-1; D: -; size: few; CDR3: CSVVKVLTNFYEQYF; DNA: TGCAGCGTTGTTAAGGTTCTGACTAACTTCTACGAGCAGTACTTC
J: TRBJ2-3; V: TRBV4-1; D: -; size: few; CDR3: CASSLILVDTQYF; DNA: TGCGCCAGCAGCCTCATCCTGGTGGATACGCAGTATTTT
J: TRBJ2-7; V: TRBV4-3; D: TRBD1; size: few; CDR3: CASRLRQGADEQYF; DNA: TGCGCCAGCAGGTTAAGACAGGGGGCGGACGAGCAGTACTTC
J: TRBJ2-2; V: TRBV7-6; D: -; size: few; CDR3: CASSKRQIMNTGELFF; DNA: TGTGCCAGCAGCAAGCGACAAATTATGAACACCGGGGAGCTGTTTTTT
J: TRBJ1-1; V: TRBV12-3/TRBV12-4; D: TRBD1; size: few; CDR3: CASSPFGDSEAFF; DNA: TGTGCCAGCAGTCCCTTTGGGGACAGTGAAGCTTTCTTT
J: TRBJ2-5; V: TRBV7-2; D: -; size: -; CDR3: CASSSLWRFGETQYF; DNA: TGTGCCAGCAGCTCCCTCTGGCGCTTTGGAGAGACCCAGTACTTC
J: TRBJ2-2; V: TRBV15; D: TRBD2; size: -; CDR3: CATSTGLIPGELFF; DNA: TGTGCCACCAGCACGGGACTAATCCCCGGGGAGCTGTTTTTT
J: TRBJ1-1; V: TRBV3-1; D: -; size: few; CDR3: CASSQGVLRGRAEAFF; DNA: TGTGCCAGCAGCCAAGGAGTCTTGCGGGGTCGGGCTGAAGCTTTCTTT
J: TRBJ2-5; V: TRBV7-9; D: -; size: -; CDR3: CASTTVGGSETQYF; DNA: TGTGCCAGCACCACGGTAGGGGGGTCGGAGACCCAGTACTTC
J: TRBJ1-2; V: TRBV6-6; D: TRBD1; size: few; CDR3: CASSPLGQGDLRYTF; DNA: TGTGCCAGCAGTCCCCTAGGACAGGGGGATTTACGCTACACCTTC
J: TRBJ2-7; V: TRBV11-1; D: -; size: -; CDR3: CASSFFSLGSYEQYF; DNA: TGTGCCAGCAGCTTTTTTTCTCTTGGTTCCTACGAGCAGTACTTC
J: TRBJ1-4; V: TRBV7-9; D: TRBD1; size: -; CDR3: CASSSQGQGEKLFF; DNA: TGTGCCAGCAGCTCCCAGGGACAGGGTGAAAAACTGTTTTTT